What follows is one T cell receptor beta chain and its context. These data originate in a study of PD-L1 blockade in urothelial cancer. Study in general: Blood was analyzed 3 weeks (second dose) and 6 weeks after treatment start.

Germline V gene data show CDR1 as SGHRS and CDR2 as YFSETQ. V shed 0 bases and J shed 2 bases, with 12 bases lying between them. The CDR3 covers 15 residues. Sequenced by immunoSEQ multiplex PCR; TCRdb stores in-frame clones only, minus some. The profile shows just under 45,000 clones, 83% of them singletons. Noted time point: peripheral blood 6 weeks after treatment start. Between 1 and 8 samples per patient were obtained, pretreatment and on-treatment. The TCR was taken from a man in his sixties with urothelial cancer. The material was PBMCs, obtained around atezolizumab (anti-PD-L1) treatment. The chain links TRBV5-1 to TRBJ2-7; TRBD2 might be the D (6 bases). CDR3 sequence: CASSLDGTGAYEQYF. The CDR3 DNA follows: TGCGCCAGCAGCTTGGACGGGACTGGAGCCTACGAGCAGTACTTC.